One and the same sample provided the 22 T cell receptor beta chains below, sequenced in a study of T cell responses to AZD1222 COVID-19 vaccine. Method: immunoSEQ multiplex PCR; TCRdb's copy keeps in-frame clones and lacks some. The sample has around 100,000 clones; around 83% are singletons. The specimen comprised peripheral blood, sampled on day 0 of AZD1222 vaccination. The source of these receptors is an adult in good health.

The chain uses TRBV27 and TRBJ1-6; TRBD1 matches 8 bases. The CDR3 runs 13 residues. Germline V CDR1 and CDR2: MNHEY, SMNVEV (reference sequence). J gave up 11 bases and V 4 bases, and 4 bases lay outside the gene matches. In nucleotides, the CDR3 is TGTGCCAGCAGTTCACAGGGGGAGGCACCCCTCCACTTT. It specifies CASSSQGEAPLHF.

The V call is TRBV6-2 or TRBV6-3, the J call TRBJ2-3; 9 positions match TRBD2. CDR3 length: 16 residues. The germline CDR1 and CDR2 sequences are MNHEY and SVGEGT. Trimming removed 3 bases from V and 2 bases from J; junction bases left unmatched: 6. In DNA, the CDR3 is TGTGCCAGCAGTTATCGGCTAGCGGGGCTCACAGATACGCAGTATTTT. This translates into CASSYRLAGLTDTQYF.

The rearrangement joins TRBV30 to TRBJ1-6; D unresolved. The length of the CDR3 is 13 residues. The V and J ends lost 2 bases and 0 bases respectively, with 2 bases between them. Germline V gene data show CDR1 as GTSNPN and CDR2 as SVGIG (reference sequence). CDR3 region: CAWSLSYNSPLHF. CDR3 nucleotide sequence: TGTGCCTGGAGTCTCTCCTATAATTCACCCCTCCACTTT.

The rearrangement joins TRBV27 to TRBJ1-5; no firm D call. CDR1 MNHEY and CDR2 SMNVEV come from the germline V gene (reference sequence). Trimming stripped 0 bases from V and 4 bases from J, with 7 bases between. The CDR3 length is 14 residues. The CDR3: CASSLSFWNQPQHF. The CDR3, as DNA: TGTGCCAGCAGTTTATCGTTTTGGAATCAGCCCCAGCATTTT.

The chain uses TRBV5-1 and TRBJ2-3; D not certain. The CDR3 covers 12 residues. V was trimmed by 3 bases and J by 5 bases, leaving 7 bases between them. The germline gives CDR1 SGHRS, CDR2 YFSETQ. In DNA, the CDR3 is TGCGCCAGCAGCTCTCCCTTAGATACGCAGTATTTT. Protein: CASSSPLDTQYF.

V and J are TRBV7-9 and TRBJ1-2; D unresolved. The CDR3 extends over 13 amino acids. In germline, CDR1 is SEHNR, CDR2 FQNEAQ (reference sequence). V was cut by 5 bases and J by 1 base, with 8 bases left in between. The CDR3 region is CASSQSNNYGYTF. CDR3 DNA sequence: TGTGCCAGCAGCCAAAGTAATAACTATGGCTACACCTTC.

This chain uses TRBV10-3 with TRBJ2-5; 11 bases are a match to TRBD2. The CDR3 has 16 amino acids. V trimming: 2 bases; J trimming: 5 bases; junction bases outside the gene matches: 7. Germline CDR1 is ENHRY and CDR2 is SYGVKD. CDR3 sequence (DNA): TGTGCCATCAGTGAGGGGGCTAGCGGGAGGTATGAGACCCAGTACTTC. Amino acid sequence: CAISEGASGRYETQYF.

This CDR3 is CASSPRGQGSSEAFF. Written as DNA, the CDR3 is TGTGCCAGCAGCCCCCGGGGACAGGGTAGTTCTGAAGCTTTCTTT. The J gene is TRBJ1-1, the V gene TRBV9; TRBD1 matches 9 bases. CDR3 length equals 15 residues. Germline values: CDR1 SGDLS, CDR2 YYNGEE. V dropped 4 bases and J dropped 6; count of bases not matched to a gene: 10.

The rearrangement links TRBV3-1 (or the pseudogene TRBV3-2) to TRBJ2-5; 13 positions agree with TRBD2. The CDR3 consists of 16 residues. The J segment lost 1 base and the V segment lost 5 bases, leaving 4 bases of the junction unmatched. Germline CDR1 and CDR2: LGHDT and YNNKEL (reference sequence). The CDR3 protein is CASSKGLAGIQETQYF. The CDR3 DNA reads TGTGCCAGCAGCAAGGGACTAGCGGGGATCCAAGAGACCCAGTACTTC.

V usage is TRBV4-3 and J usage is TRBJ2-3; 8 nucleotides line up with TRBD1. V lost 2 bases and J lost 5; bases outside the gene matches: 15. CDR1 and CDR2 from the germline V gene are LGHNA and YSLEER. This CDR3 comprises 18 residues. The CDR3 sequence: CASSQNPRTGPLGDTQYF. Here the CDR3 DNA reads TGCGCCAGCAGCCAAAACCCAAGGACAGGGCCCTTGGGAGATACGCAGTATTTT.

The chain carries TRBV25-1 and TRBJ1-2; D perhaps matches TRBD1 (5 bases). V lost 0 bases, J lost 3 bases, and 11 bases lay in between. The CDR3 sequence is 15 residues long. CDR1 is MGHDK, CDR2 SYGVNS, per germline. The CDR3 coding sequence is TGTGCCAGCAGTGAATATCTAGGGGCAGACTATGGCTACACCTTC. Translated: CASSEYLGADYGYTF.

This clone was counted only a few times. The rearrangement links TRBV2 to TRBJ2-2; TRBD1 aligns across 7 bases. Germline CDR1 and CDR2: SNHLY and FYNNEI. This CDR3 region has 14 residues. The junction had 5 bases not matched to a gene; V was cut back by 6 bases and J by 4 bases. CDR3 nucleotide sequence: TGTGCCAGCAGCGCGACAGGGTCCACCGGGGAGCTGTTTTTT. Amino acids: CASSATGSTGELFF.

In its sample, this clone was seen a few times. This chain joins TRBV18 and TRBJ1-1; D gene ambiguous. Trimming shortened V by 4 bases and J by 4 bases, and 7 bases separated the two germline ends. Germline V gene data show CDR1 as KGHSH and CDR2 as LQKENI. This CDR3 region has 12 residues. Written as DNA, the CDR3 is TGTGCCAGCTCACTCCCCCTCACTGAAGCTTTCTTT. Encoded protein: CASSLPLTEAFF.

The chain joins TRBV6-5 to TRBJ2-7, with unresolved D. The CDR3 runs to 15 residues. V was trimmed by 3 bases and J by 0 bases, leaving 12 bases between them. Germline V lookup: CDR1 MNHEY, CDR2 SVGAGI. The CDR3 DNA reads TGTGCCAGCAGTTATCTGGCAGGTTACTCCTACGAGCAGTACTTC. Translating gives CASSYLAGYSYEQYF.

DNA for the CDR3: TGCGCCAGCAGCCAAGATCATATAGGGACAGGCTATGATGGCTACACCTTC. This codes for CASSQDHIGTGYDGYTF. The chain employs TRBV4-1 and TRBJ1-2, with TRBD1 identical over 8 bases. Germline V gene sequence: CDR1 MGHRA, CDR2 YSYEKL. V shed 0 bases, J shed 6 bases, and the junction held 12 bases outside the gene matches. CDR3 size: 17 residues.

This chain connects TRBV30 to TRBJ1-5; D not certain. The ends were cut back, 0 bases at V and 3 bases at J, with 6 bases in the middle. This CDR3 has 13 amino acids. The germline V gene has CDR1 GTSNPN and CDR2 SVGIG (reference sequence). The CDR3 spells CAWSVGVNQPQHF. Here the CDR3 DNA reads TGTGCCTGGAGTGTCGGTGTCAATCAGCCCCAGCATTTT.

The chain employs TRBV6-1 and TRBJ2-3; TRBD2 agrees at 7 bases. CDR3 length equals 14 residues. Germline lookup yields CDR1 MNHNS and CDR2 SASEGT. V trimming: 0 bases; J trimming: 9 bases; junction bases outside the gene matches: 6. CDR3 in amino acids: CASSEAQGGVTQYF. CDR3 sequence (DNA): TGTGCCAGCAGTGAAGCTCAGGGAGGGGTAACGCAGTATTTT.

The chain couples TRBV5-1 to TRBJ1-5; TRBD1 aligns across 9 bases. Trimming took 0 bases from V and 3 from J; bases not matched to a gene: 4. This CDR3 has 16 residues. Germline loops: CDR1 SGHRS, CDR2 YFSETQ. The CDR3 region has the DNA TGCGCCAGCAGCTTGGATGGGACAGGGTACAATCAGCCCCAGCATTTT. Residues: CASSLDGTGYNQPQHF.

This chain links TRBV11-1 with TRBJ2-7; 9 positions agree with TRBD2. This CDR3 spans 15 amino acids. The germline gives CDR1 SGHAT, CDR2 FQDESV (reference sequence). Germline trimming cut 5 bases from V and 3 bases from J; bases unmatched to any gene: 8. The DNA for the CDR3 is TGTGCCAGCAGCATACGTGGACTAGCGAACTACGAGCAGTACTTC. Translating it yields CASSIRGLANYEQYF. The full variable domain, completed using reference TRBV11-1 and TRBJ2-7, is EAEVAQSPRYKITEKSQAVAFWCDPISGHATLYWYRQILGQGPELLVQFQDESVVDDSQLPKDRFSAERLKGVDSTLKIQPAELGDSAMYLCASSIRGLANYEQYFGPGTRLTVT.

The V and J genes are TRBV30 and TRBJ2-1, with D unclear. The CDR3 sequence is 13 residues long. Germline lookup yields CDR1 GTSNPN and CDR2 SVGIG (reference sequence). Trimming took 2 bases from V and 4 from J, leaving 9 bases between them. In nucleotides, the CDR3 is TGTGCCTGGAGTCTAGACCAGTACAATGAGCAGTTCTTC. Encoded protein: CAWSLDQYNEQFF.

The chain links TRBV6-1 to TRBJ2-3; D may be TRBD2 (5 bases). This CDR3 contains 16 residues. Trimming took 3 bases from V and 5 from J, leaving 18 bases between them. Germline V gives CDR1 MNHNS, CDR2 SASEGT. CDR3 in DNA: TGTGCCAGCAGTGATTTTGGTGCCGGGATTGGAGATACGCAGTATTTT. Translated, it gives CASSDFGAGIGDTQYF.

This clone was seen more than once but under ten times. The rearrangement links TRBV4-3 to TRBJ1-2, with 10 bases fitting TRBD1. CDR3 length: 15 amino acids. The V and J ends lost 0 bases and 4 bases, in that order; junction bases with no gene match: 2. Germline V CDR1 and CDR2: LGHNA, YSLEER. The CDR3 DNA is TGCGCCAGCAGCCAAGAAGGGGACAGGGGCTATGGCTACACCTTC. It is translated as CASSQEGDRGYGYTF.